The 27 T cell receptor beta chains presented below share a single source sample, sequenced in a study of blood T cell repertoires in COVID-19. Data came from immunoSEQ multiplex PCR; TCRdb stores just in-frame clones and leaves some out. The table shows some 200,000 clones, with about 81% occurring only once. The sequenced sample was peripheral blood. These receptors were collected from a man aged 25 to 40 with active or convalescent COVID-19.

The V and J genes are TRBV7-9 and TRBJ2-7, with 10 bases that match TRBD2. The CDR3 runs to 15 residues. Per the germline V gene, CDR1 is SEHNR and CDR2 is FQNEAQ (reference sequence). V lost 5 bases to trimming and J lost 3 bases; unmatched junction nucleotides: 7. In DNA, the CDR3 is TGTGCCAGCAGCCTGTACGGACTAGCGGTCTACGAGCAGTACTTC. Its protein product is CASSLYGLAVYEQYF.

V is TRBV30 and J is TRBJ2-1; tentative D call: TRBD2 (6 bases). Trimming removed 5 bases at V and 8 bases at J, with 13 bases between. Germline V gene lookup returns CDR1 GTSNPN and CDR2 SVGIG (reference sequence). The CDR3 totals 12 residues. The CDR3: CAWVGSGDEQFF. CDR3 nucleotide sequence: TGTGCCTGGGTGGGATCGGGGGATGAGCAGTTCTTC.

This chain links TRBV5-1 with TRBJ2-5; 9 bases line up with TRBD1. Trimming at V came to 1 base and at J to 4 bases, leaving 8 bases not matched to a gene. The CDR3 runs 16 residues. Per germline, CDR1 SGHRS and CDR2 YFSETQ. CDR3 DNA: TGCGCCAGCAGCTTGACGCCGGGACAGGGATCAGAGACCCAGTACTTC. It specifies CASSLTPGQGSETQYF.

V usage is TRBV19 and J usage is TRBJ1-5, with TRBD1 matching over 7 bases. V was clipped by 7 bases and J by 0 bases; unmatched bases: 6. In germline, CDR1 is LNHDA, CDR2 SQIVND (reference sequence). This CDR3 spans 15 amino acids. This chain's CDR3 is CASKRTGDSNQPQHF. The CDR3 DNA reads as TGTGCCAGTAAACGGACAGGTGATAGCAATCAGCCCCAGCATTTT.

V gene TRBV9 combines with J gene TRBJ2-3, with 8 bases that match TRBD1. The CDR3 has 15 residues. From germline, CDR1 is SGDLS and CDR2 YYNGEE. Trimming at V came to 5 bases and at J to 6 bases, leaving 11 bases not matched to a gene. The CDR3 loop reads CASSEQGGSGDTQYF. CDR3 DNA: TGTGCCAGCAGTGAACAGGGGGGAAGTGGGGATACGCAGTATTTT. Together with reference TRBV9 and TRBJ2-3, the CDR3 gives the full variable domain: DSGVTQTPKHLITATGQRVTLRCSPRSGDLSVYWYQQSLDQGLQFLIQYYNGEERAKGNILERFSAQQFPDLHSELNLSSLELGDSALYFCASSEQGGSGDTQYFGPGTRLTVL.

The V and J genes are TRBV2 and TRBJ1-2; D unclear. This CDR3 is 16 amino acids long. Trimming took off 7 bases at V and 4 bases at J, with 22 bases between the two ends. Germline V lookup: CDR1 SNHLY, CDR2 FYNNEI. The CDR3 DNA is TGTGCCAGCAATCTCCGGGAAGGGCAAAGCGCCTATGGCTACACCTTC. It yields the protein CASNLREGQSAYGYTF. The whole variable domain, remainder taken from reference TRBV2 and TRBJ1-2, is EPEVTQTPSHQVTQMGQEVILRCVPISNHLYFYWYRQILGQKVEFLVSFYNNEISEKSEIFDDQFSVERPDGSNFTLKIRSTKLEDSAMYFCASNLREGQSAYGYTFGSGTRLTVV.

The chain uses TRBV5-4 and TRBJ2-7; D is unresolved. With 6 bases removed from V and 4 bases from J, the gap between germline ends came to 17 bases. The CDR3 consists of 14 residues. Germline V gene sequence: CDR1 SGHNT, CDR2 YYREEE (reference sequence). The CDR3 is CASIVWVGWYEQYV. The CDR3 nucleotides read TGTGCCAGCATCGTCTGGGTCGGGTGGTACGAGCAGTACGTC.

The chain has TRBV30 and TRBJ2-1; 7 bases align to TRBD2. CDR1 is GTSNPN and CDR2 is SVGIG in the germline V gene (reference sequence). The CDR3 sequence is 15 residues long. V lost 5 bases, J lost 0 bases, and 7 bases stayed unmatched. The CDR3 reads CAWSVRTSSYNEQFF. CDR3 nucleotides: TGTGCCTGGTCTGTGAGGACTAGCTCCTACAATGAGCAGTTCTTC.

This clone came up once. The chain combines TRBV19 with TRBJ1-2; D gene uncertain. V lost 10 bases and J 1 base, leaving 16 bases between the germline ends. The CDR3 runs to 14 residues. The germline V gene encodes CDR1 LNHDA and CDR2 SQIVND (reference sequence). The CDR3 DNA is TGTGCCACCGGCGGGAACGGTGGTAACTATGGCTACACCTTC. Translation: CATGGNGGNYGYTF.

The rearrangement links TRBV28 to TRBJ1-1, with D possibly TRBD1 on 5 matching bases. The germline V gene encodes CDR1 MDHEN and CDR2 SYDVKM. Trimming removed 6 bases from V and 4 bases from J, with 15 bases in between. The CDR3 loop spans 14 amino acids. CDR3 DNA sequence: TGTGCCAGCAGCCCCTTGGGGCGCGGCACTGAAGCTTTCTTT. It is translated as CASSPLGRGTEAFF. The full variable domain, rest sourced from reference TRBV28 and TRBJ1-1, is DVKVTQSSRYLVKRTGEKVFLECVQDMDHENMFWYRQDPGLGLRLIYFSYDVKMKEKGDIPEGYSVSREKKERFSLILESASTNQTSMYLCASSPLGRGTEAFFGQGTRLTVV.

The chain links TRBV6-5 to TRBJ1-5; 8 nucleotides match TRBD1. The V and J ends lost 5 bases and 5 bases, in that order; junction bases with no gene match: 5. The germline CDR1 and CDR2 sequences are MNHEY and SVGAGI. This CDR3 contains 14 residues. The CDR3 nucleotides read TGTGCCAGCAGTATAGGACAGGGCGATCAGCCCCAGCATTTT. It encodes CASSIGQGDQPQHF.

V usage is TRBV5-1 and J usage is TRBJ2-5; maybe TRBD1 (6 bases). The CDR3 runs to 15 residues. Germline V CDR1 and CDR2: SGHRS, YFSETQ. The V end lost 4 bases, the J end lost 2 bases, and 15 bases lay between the germline ends. The CDR3: CASSGDIAAQETQYF. DNA of the CDR3: TGCGCCAGCAGCGGGGACATCGCAGCACAAGAGACCCAGTACTTC.

This chain joins TRBV6-5 and TRBJ1-4; 9 nucleotides line up with TRBD1. V lost 0 bases and J lost 1; bases outside the gene matches: 0. The CDR3 length is 16 residues. From germline, CDR1 is MNHEY and CDR2 SVGAGI. The CDR3 DNA is TGTGCCAGCAGTTACTCGACAGGGGGAACTAATGAAAAACTGTTTTTT. This codes for CASSYSTGGTNEKLFF.

CDR3 loop: CASSYSQGFYQETQYF. CDR3 in DNA: TGTGCCAGCAGTTACTCGCAGGGATTCTACCAAGAGACCCAGTACTTC. The chain joins TRBV6-5 to TRBJ2-5; a possible D gene is TRBD1 (5 bases). The V gene's germline CDR1 is MNHEY and CDR2 SVGAGI. The CDR3 contains 16 residues. V was cut by 0 bases and J by 0 bases, with 11 bases left in between.

This clone appeared once. The chain carries TRBV28 and TRBJ1-5; the match to TRBD1 covers 10 bases. Germline V gene data show CDR1 as MDHEN and CDR2 as SYDVKM. CDR3 length equals 16 residues. V shed 4 bases, J shed 4 bases, and the junction held 7 bases outside the gene matches. CDR3 bases: TGTGCCAGCAGTTCTCCGGGACAGGGGATGAATCAGCCCCAGCATTTT. Amino acids: CASSSPGQGMNQPQHF. The full variable domain, completed using reference TRBV28 and TRBJ1-5, is DVKVTQSSRYLVKRTGEKVFLECVQDMDHENMFWYRQDPGLGLRLIYFSYDVKMKEKGDIPEGYSVSREKKERFSLILESASTNQTSMYLCASSSPGQGMNQPQHFGDGTRLSIL.

The chain is built from TRBV18 and TRBJ2-2; 7 bases line up with TRBD1. The CDR3 length is 15 residues. Germline CDR1 is KGHSH and CDR2 is LQKENI. V lost 7 bases to trimming and J lost 3 bases; unmatched junction nucleotides: 8. DNA for the CDR3: TGTGCCAGCTTCTCCGGGACAGCATACACCGGGGAGCTGTTTTTT. Residues: CASFSGTAYTGELFF.

This clone was counted only a few times. The rearrangement uses TRBV18 and TRBJ1-2; no reliable D call. Trimming left V 2 bases short and J 4 bases short, with 5 bases between. CDR3 length: 12 amino acids. Looked up from germline, CDR1 is KGHSH and CDR2 is LQKENI. Here the CDR3 DNA reads TGTGCCAGCTCACCAGGAGCCTATGGCTACACCTTC. Translated, it gives CASSPGAYGYTF.

This chain joins TRBV19 and TRBJ1-5, with TRBD1 matching over 7 bases. V lost 4 bases and J lost 6; bases outside the gene matches: 0. The CDR3 is 12 residues long. Looked up from germline, CDR1 is LNHDA and CDR2 is SQIVND (reference sequence). The CDR3 reads CASSRTGQPQHF. The DNA for the CDR3 is TGTGCCAGTAGTAGGACAGGTCAGCCCCAGCATTTT.

This clone was counted a single time. The chain joins TRBV28 to TRBJ1-2; no definite D call. The CDR3 is 12 amino acids. Germline lookup yields CDR1 MDHEN and CDR2 SYDVKM. V shed 3 bases and J shed 8 bases, with 10 bases lying between them. CDR3 nucleotides: TGTGCCAGCAGTTTTCGGGTTGGGGGCTACACCTTC. It translates to CASSFRVGGYTF.

This chain connects TRBV6-5 to TRBJ2-1, with D maybe TRBD1 (7 bases). The CDR3 consists of 15 residues. Germline V CDR1 and CDR2: MNHEY, SVGAGI. Trimming removed 6 bases from V and 8 bases from J, with 20 bases in between. CDR3: CASRSQGGIVHEQFF. In DNA form, the CDR3 reads TGTGCCAGCAGAAGTCAGGGGGGAATCGTACATGAGCAGTTCTTC.

The chain is built from TRBV9 and TRBJ1-5; 9 nucleotides match TRBD1. The CDR3 contains 15 residues. Germline V gene sequence: CDR1 SGDLS, CDR2 YYNGEE. V shed 3 bases and J 7 bases; nucleotides not matched to a gene: 8. DNA of the CDR3: TGTGCCAGCAGCGCGGGACAGGGCCCAGGACAGCCCCAGCATTTT. Translated: CASSAGQGPGQPQHF.

The genes are TRBV9 and TRBJ2-2; a possible D gene is TRBD2 (7 bases). V dropped 1 base and J dropped 5 bases, with 21 bases sitting between them. The CDR3 is 18 amino acids. Germline CDR1 and CDR2: SGDLS and YYNGEE. CDR3 coding DNA: TGTGCCAGCAGCGTACCGACTCGCGGGGGCGGGGGAACCGGGGAGCTGTTTTTT. Translation: CASSVPTRGGGGTGELFF.

The V and J genes are TRBV7-6 and TRBJ2-1, with D uncertain. The V gene's germline CDR1 is SGHVS and CDR2 FNYEAQ. The CDR3 spans 14 residues. V lost 5 bases and J lost 2, with 10 bases in between. The CDR3 reads CASSPRGAYNEQFF. CDR3 DNA: TGTGCCAGCAGCCCGCGTGGTGCCTACAATGAGCAGTTCTTC.

The chain joins TRBV15 to TRBJ1-3, with unresolved D. The CDR3 sequence is 15 residues long. Trimming cost V 3 bases and J 1 base, with 10 bases left between them. The germline CDR1 and CDR2 sequences are LNHNV and YYDKDF (reference sequence). CDR3 coding DNA: TGTGCCACCAGCAGTCCGTGGAGGTCTGGAAACACCATATATTTT. Encoded protein: CATSSPWRSGNTIYF.

This clone has a single count. The rearrangement links TRBV4-1 to TRBJ1-2; D may be TRBD1 (6 bases). V dropped 0 bases and J dropped 4 bases, with 12 bases sitting between them. The germline V gene encodes CDR1 MGHRA and CDR2 YSYEKL. This CDR3 comprises 15 residues. CDR3 protein: CASSQDRTVPYGYTF. For the CDR3, the DNA is TGCGCCAGCAGCCAAGATCGGACAGTCCCCTATGGCTACACCTTC.

The chain carries TRBV5-1 and TRBJ2-2; D perhaps matches TRBD2 (6 bases). The CDR3 totals 17 residues. Looked up from germline, CDR1 is SGHRS and CDR2 is YFSETQ. V was shortened by 1 base and J by 4 bases, with 17 bases between the two germline ends. Here the CDR3 reads CASSLNGLAEPTGELFF. The CDR3 region has the DNA TGCGCCAGCAGCTTGAACGGTTTAGCGGAGCCCACCGGGGAGCTGTTTTTT.

This chain connects TRBV6-2 or TRBV6-3 to TRBJ1-5, with a tentative D call TRBD1 (6 bases). This CDR3 is 16 amino acids long. Germline values: CDR1 MNHEY, CDR2 SVGEGT. Trimming removed 2 bases from V and 5 bases from J, with 16 bases in between. The CDR3, as DNA: TGTGCCAGCAGTTACCCCTCAGGGGCGGATCATCAGCCCCAGCATTTT. It yields the protein CASSYPSGADHQPQHF.